Below, 18 T cell receptor beta chains from the same sample are listed, as sequenced in a study of blood T cell repertoires in COVID-19 (TCRdb year 2020). Preparation of the library involved the immunoSEQ multiplex PCR assay. Held by TCRdb, this immuneACCESS table contains in-frame sequences only and omits some clones. Under half of the omission traces to an unresolved V gene where checked; the cause of the rest is unknown. The sample has some 240,000 clones on record, 81% of them singletons. Around 7.5% of the sample rests with the top ten. Material: peripheral blood. These receptors originate from a woman older than 75 with COVID-19, enrolled during active disease.

The genes are TRBV6-1 and TRBJ2-4; 8 bases are shared with TRBD1. Per germline, CDR1 MNHNS and CDR2 SASEGT. Trimming took 2 bases from V and 5 from J; bases not matched to a gene: 14. The CDR3 length is 18 residues. DNA for the CDR3: TGTGCCAGCAGTGAACTAAACAGGGGGTACATCCCCCAAAACATTCAGTACTTC. Protein: CASSELNRGYIPQNIQYF.

This clone was detected once. The chain is built from TRBV24-1 and TRBJ2-1; D not resolved. Trimming took off 9 bases at V and 8 bases at J, with 16 bases between the two ends. The germline V gene has CDR1 KGHDR and CDR2 SFDVKD. This CDR3 comprises 13 residues. CDR3 sequence (DNA): TGTGCCACCTCCTCCCCCGGAGTAGATGAGCAGTTCTTC. It specifies CATSSPGVDEQFF.

The V call is TRBV4-1, the J call TRBJ2-7, with 7 bases that match TRBD1. In germline, CDR1 is MGHRA, CDR2 YSYEKL. The CDR3 contains 18 residues. V shed 0 bases and J 4 bases; nucleotides not matched to a gene: 15. The chain's CDR3 is CASSQDPDPGQTLYEQYF. Here the CDR3 DNA reads TGCGCCAGCAGCCAAGATCCCGACCCGGGACAGACCCTATACGAGCAGTACTTC.

The DNA for the CDR3 is TGTGCCAGCAGCTCCAGGGACAGGGGAAGGAGAAACACCATATATTTT. Amino acids: CASSSRDRGRRNTIYF. The chain couples TRBV7-2 to TRBJ1-3, with 10 bases matching TRBD1. V trimming: 4 bases; J trimming: 5 bases; junction bases outside the gene matches: 8. The V gene's germline CDR1 is SGHTA and CDR2 FQGNSA. The CDR3 sequence is 16 residues long.

The chain links TRBV5-1 to TRBJ2-3; the match to TRBD1 covers 8 bases. J lost 1 base, V lost 4 bases, and 5 bases had no gene match. CDR3 length equals 15 residues. Germline CDR1 is SGHRS and CDR2 is YFSETQ. CDR3: CASSKQGERTDTQYF. As DNA, the CDR3 is TGCGCCAGCAGCAAACAGGGGGAGCGCACAGATACGCAGTATTTT.

The CDR3 DNA reads as TGTGCCAGCAGTCGAGGGGGGGGAGAGACCCAGTACTTC. This gives the protein CASSRGGGETQYF. This chain uses TRBV3-1 (or the pseudogene TRBV3-2) with TRBJ2-5; possibly TRBD2 for D (7 bases). V was trimmed by 6 bases and J by 4 bases, leaving 12 bases between them. Germline CDR1 reads LGHDT; CDR2 reads YNNKEL (reference sequence). This CDR3 spans 13 amino acids.

This chain uses TRBV5-5 with TRBJ2-7; 11 nucleotides agree with TRBD2. This CDR3 is 18 amino acids long. The germline V gene has CDR1 SGHKS and CDR2 YYEKEE (reference sequence). Germline trimming cut 4 bases from V and 2 bases from J; bases unmatched to any gene: 14. The CDR3 reads CASSQDATGLAGAYEQYF. In DNA form, the CDR3 reads TGTGCCAGCAGCCAGGACGCCACAGGACTAGCGGGCGCCTACGAGCAGTACTTC.

This chain joins TRBV11-2 and TRBJ2-3; tentative D call: TRBD1 (6 bases). This CDR3 region has 16 residues. Germline loops: CDR1 SGHAT, CDR2 FQNNGV. V lost 2 bases, J lost 3 bases, and 15 bases lay in between. Written as DNA, the CDR3 is TGTGCCAGCAGCTTAATGCAGGGGAGAAGGACAGATACGCAGTATTTT. This sequence encodes CASSLMQGRRTDTQYF. Full variable domain (rest looked up from reference TRBV11-2 and TRBJ2-3): EAGVAQSPRYKIIEKRQSVAFWCNPISGHATLYWYQQILGQGPKLLIQFQNNGVVDDSQLPKDRFSAERLKGVDSTLKIQPAKLEDSAVYLCASSLMQGRRTDTQYFGPGTRLTVL.

The chain uses TRBV29-1 and TRBJ2-4; 10 bases align to TRBD2. In germline, CDR1 is SQVTM, CDR2 ANQGSEA. CDR3 length: 14 amino acids. J was trimmed by 9 bases and V by 4 bases; bases with no gene match: 9. The CDR3, as DNA: TGCAGCGTTGCCTTAGCGGGGGGTGAGGGCATTCAGTACTTC. It specifies CSVALAGGEGIQYF.

This chain joins TRBV7-2 and TRBJ1-5, with TRBD1 as a possible D gene (5 bases). CDR3 size: 13 residues. The V end lost 3 bases, the J end lost 9 bases, and 12 bases lay between the germline ends. Germline V gene data show CDR1 as SGHTA and CDR2 as FQGNSA. In nucleotides, the CDR3 is TGTGCCAGCAGCTTGGGGGGAAGGCCGCCCCAGCATTTT. It codes for CASSLGGRPPQHF.

J is TRBJ2-2 and V is TRBV19; 7 nucleotides align to TRBD2. CDR1 and CDR2 from the germline V gene are LNHDA and SQIVND (reference sequence). V lost 5 bases to trimming and J lost 4 bases; unmatched junction nucleotides: 7. CDR3 length: 15 residues. As DNA, the CDR3 is TGTGCCAGTAGTGGGGAGGGACTTAGCACCGGGGAGCTGTTTTTT. Residues: CASSGEGLSTGELFF.

V usage is TRBV11-2 and J usage is TRBJ2-2, with D perhaps matching TRBD1 (7 bases). The CDR3 runs to 16 residues. CDR1 and CDR2 (germline): SGHAT, FQNNGV. The V end was cut by 3 bases, the J end by 1 base, with 12 bases between. The CDR3 DNA reads TGTGCCAGCAGCTTGGGGGGACAGAAGAACACCGGGGAGCTGTTTTTT. Amino acid sequence: CASSLGGQKNTGELFF. Full variable domain (remainder filled in from reference TRBV11-2 and TRBJ2-2): EAGVAQSPRYKIIEKRQSVAFWCNPISGHATLYWYQQILGQGPKLLIQFQNNGVVDDSQLPKDRFSAERLKGVDSTLKIQPAKLEDSAVYLCASSLGGQKNTGELFFGEGSRLTVL.

V gene TRBV6-5 combines with J gene TRBJ1-3, with 8 bases that match TRBD1. Germline loops: CDR1 MNHEY, CDR2 SVGAGI. The CDR3 runs 15 residues. V lost 5 bases to trimming and J lost 0 bases; unmatched junction nucleotides: 3. CDR3 sequence: CASSLGQGSGNTIYF. CDR3 nucleotide sequence: TGTGCCAGCAGTCTCGGACAGGGCTCTGGAAACACCATATATTTT.

The chain carries TRBV20-1 and TRBJ1-1; D is unclear. Germline-derived CDR1 and CDR2 are DFQATT and SNEGSKA (reference sequence). The V end was cut by 2 bases, the J end by 8 bases, with 6 bases between. This CDR3 region has 10 residues. The CDR3: CSARLQEAFF. The CDR3 DNA is TGCAGTGCTAGACTCCAGGAAGCTTTCTTT.

The J gene is TRBJ2-5, the V gene TRBV30, with D tentatively TRBD2 (6 bases). This CDR3 is built from 13 residues. Trimming took 3 bases from V and 5 from J, leaving 13 bases between them. The V gene's germline CDR1 is GTSNPN and CDR2 SVGIG (reference sequence). The CDR3 region has the DNA TGTGCCTGGAGATGGCGGGAATGGGAGACCCAGTACTTC. Its translation is CAWRWREWETQYF.

The chain has TRBV2 and TRBJ2-3; TRBD2 is a possible D gene (5 bases). The V gene lost 7 bases and the J gene lost 7 bases, with 15 bases spanning the gap. The CDR3 covers 13 residues. Germline V gene lookup returns CDR1 SNHLY and CDR2 FYNNEI. The CDR3 region is CASKKDGVYTQYF. The CDR3 nucleotides read TGTGCCAGCAAAAAAGACGGGGTGTATACGCAGTATTTT.

The chain links TRBV7-2 to TRBJ2-1; the match to TRBD2 covers 14 bases. The CDR3 consists of 15 residues. Trimming removed 5 bases from V and 8 bases from J; junction bases left unmatched: 5. Germline V gene sequence: CDR1 SGHTA, CDR2 FQGNSA. CDR3 amino acids: CASSMTSGGAYEQFF. The DNA of the CDR3 is TGTGCCAGCAGCATGACTAGCGGGGGGGCCTATGAGCAGTTCTTC.

The CDR3 here is CASSNIPGGGNTIYF. CDR3 in DNA: TGCGCCAGCAGCAACATACCTGGAGGAGGAAACACCATATATTTT. V gene TRBV5-1 combines with J gene TRBJ1-3, with D unclear. The V end lost 4 bases, the J end lost 4 bases, and 15 bases lay between the germline ends. This CDR3 region has 15 residues. Germline loops: CDR1 SGHRS, CDR2 YFSETQ.